A single T cell receptor (beta chain) is shown here with its context. The data are from a study of control samples from healthy donors and cancer patients. CDR3 length: 12 amino acids. V was shortened by 1 base and J by 6 bases, with 6 bases between the two germline ends. Per germline, CDR1 SGHRS and CDR2 YFSETQ. Sequencing used immunoSEQ multiplex PCR; TCRdb keeps in-frame clones, though not all of them. The data show 130,000 or so clones, 70% to 90% seen once. This receptor was identified in a man between 60 and 75 years old in good health. Material: blood. The genes are TRBV5-1 and TRBJ2-3; D unclear. The CDR3 region has the DNA TGCGCCAGCAGCTTGTCTCAGGATACGCAGTATTTT. Translating gives CASSLSQDTQYF.